Listed below are T cell receptor beta chains from one sample, sequenced in a study of cytomegalovirus exposure and HLA in healthy donors. Clones were sequenced by immunoSEQ multiplex PCR, and TCRdb holds only the in-frame ones, with some missing. The table has under 150,000 clones, approximately 79% seen once. The specimen sequenced was PBMCs. Receptors were obtained from a man aged 50 to 59 in good health and CMV-seropositive. The CDR3 runs from the conserved cysteine through the conserved F or W.

J	V	CDR3
TRBJ1-5	TRBV4-2	CASSPRRLSNNQPQHF
TRBJ2-2	TRBV7-6	CASSFGQAGGELFF
TRBJ1-1	TRBV28	CASSYLGGRNTEAFF
TRBJ1-3	TRBV5-4	CASSPGTGRAGNTIYF
TRBJ1-2	TRBV7-9	CASSPGQAYGDGYTF
TRBJ2-7	TRBV5-1	CASSRLGPGYEEQYF
TRBJ1-5	TRBV2	CASSWGQGALQPQHF
TRBJ2-2	TRBV18	CASSPRRGGNTGELFF
TRBJ2-4	TRBV6-1	CASSELSASGGGKNIQYF
TRBJ2-1	TRBV28	CASIRPGASGRNEQFF
TRBJ1-1	TRBV4-2	CASSQMGQVNTEAFF
TRBJ2-1	TRBV18	CASSPESSGTYNEQFF
TRBJ1-2	TRBV7-6	CASSQRGGGLYGYTF
TRBJ1-1	TRBV16	CASSQRGAGTEAFF
TRBJ1-3	TRBV5-4	CASSPGTAQSGNTIYF
TRBJ1-2	TRBV10-1	CASSLDRNYGYTF
TRBJ1-1	TRBV5-4	CASSHTRNTEAFF
TRBJ2-6	TRBV7-6	CASSLPAGANVLTF
TRBJ2-4	TRBV28	CASSLQTSGRGIQYF
TRBJ1-6	TRBV6-5	CASSWGQGRHNSPLHF
TRBJ2-3	TRBV27	CASSKRLAGGTDTQYF
TRBJ1-1	TRBV29-1	CSVAKDRGRTEAFF
TRBJ2-7	TRBV2	CASSEGGAGWISYEQYF
TRBJ1-1	TRBV19	CASSMGRLTTEAFF
TRBJ2-5	TRBV2	CASKTGSAQETQYF
TRBJ1-2	TRBV14	CASSQDRTGGGGYTF
TRBJ2-7	TRBV25-1	CASSDLPGGAYEQYF
TRBJ1-4	TRBV7-2	CASSPEGGIEGKLFF
TRBJ2-5	TRBV7-2	CASTSAKLAGTETQYF
TRBJ1-5	TRBV7-9	CASSGPNSNQPQHF
TRBJ2-7	TRBV4-1	CASSPGDSGSYEQYF
TRBJ2-6	TRBV18	CASNRVSGANVLTF
TRBJ2-5	TRBV6-1	CASSDGGLAETQYF
TRBJ2-7	TRBV13	CASSSELGYEQYF
TRBJ2-7	TRBV5-5	CASSLGPNPREQYF
TRBJ1-1	TRBV29-1	CSVEGGLGTEAFF
TRBJ2-7	TRBV5-1	CASSLDGQGSTYEQYF
TRBJ1-1	TRBV2	CASREKTGGNTEAFF
TRBJ2-2	TRBV14	CASSHQVTASNTGELFF
TRBJ1-4	TRBV10-2	CASSESPRGNEKLFF
TRBJ1-5	TRBV2	CASSEQGAFFQPQHF
TRBJ1-5	TRBV7-9	CASSDKNLGGQPQHF
TRBJ1-2	TRBV4-1	CASSQDPQGLNYGYTF
TRBJ2-1	TRBV5-1	CASSLEVAWYNEQFF
TRBJ2-1	TRBV5-5	CASSLQGQRAYNEQFF
TRBJ1-1	TRBV18	CASSLDQGYLTEAFF
TRBJ1-2	TRBV7-2	CASSETPGNYGYTF
TRBJ2-1	TRBV29-1	CSVQQDNSYNEQFF
TRBJ2-6	TRBV6-5	CACRRTGANVLTF
TRBJ1-2	TRBV7-2	CASSPRTGGNYGYTF
TRBJ2-4	TRBV7-9	CASSPDRQGNEAKNIQYF
TRBJ1-1	TRBV2	CASSGQMNTEAFF
TRBJ2-1	TRBV4-3	CASSPGLAGDSTYNEQFF
TRBJ2-3	TRBV5-1	CASSLDTRTDTQYF
TRBJ1-1	TRBV4-1	CASSQDPTGPRAGPTEAFF
TRBJ1-4	TRBV19	CASSTDRARNEKLFF
TRBJ2-2	TRBV7-6	CASSSLAAGELFF